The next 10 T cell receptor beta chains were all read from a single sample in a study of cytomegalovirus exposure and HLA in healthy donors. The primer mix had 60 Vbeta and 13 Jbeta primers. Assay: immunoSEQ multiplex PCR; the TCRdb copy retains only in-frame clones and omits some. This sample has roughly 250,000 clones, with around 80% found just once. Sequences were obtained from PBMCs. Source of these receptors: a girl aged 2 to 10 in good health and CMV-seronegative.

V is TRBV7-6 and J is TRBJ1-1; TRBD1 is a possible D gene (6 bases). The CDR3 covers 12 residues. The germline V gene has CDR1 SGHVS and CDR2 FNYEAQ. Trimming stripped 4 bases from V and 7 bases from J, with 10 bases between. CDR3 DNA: TGTGCCAGCAGCTCACAGGGATTTGAAGCTTTCTTT. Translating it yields CASSSQGFEAFF.

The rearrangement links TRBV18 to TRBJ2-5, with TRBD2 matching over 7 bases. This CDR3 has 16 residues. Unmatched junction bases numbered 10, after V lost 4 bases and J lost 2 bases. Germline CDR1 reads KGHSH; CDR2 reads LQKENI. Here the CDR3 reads CASSLLRGGTQETQYF. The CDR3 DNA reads TGTGCCAGCTCACTCCTTCGCGGGGGAACACAAGAGACCCAGTACTTC.

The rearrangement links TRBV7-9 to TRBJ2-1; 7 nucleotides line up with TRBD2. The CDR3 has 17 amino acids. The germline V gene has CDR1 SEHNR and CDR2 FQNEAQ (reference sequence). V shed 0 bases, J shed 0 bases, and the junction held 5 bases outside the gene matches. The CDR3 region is CASSLARRGSSYNEQFF. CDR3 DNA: TGTGCCAGCAGCTTAGCGCGGCGGGGGAGCTCCTACAATGAGCAGTTCTTC.

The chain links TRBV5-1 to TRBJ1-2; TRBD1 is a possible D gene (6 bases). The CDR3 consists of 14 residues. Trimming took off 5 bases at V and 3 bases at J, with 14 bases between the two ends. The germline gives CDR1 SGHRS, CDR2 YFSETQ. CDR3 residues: CASRFKDRHYGYTF. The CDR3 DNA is TGCGCCAGCAGATTCAAGGACAGACACTATGGCTACACCTTC.

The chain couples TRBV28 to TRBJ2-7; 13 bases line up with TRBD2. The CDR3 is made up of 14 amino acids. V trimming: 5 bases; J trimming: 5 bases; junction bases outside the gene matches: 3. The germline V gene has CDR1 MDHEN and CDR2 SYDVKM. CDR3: CASSGTSGVHEQYF. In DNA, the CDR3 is TGTGCCAGCAGTGGGACTAGCGGGGTCCACGAGCAGTACTTC.

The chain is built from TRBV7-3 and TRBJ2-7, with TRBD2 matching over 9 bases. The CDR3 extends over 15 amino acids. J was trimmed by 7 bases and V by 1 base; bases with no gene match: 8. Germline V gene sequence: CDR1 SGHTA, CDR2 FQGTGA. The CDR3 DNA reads TGTGCCAGCAGCTTAAAGGCGGGAGGGCCGGGGGAGCAGTACTTC. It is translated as CASSLKAGGPGEQYF.

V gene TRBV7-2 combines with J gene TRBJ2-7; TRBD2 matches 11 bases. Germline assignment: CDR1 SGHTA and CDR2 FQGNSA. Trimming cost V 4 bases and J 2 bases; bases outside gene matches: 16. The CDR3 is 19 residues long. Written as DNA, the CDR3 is TGTGCCAGCAGCTCCTCGGGACTAGCGGACACACGAGGCCCCTACGAGCAGTACTTC. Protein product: CASSSSGLADTRGPYEQYF.

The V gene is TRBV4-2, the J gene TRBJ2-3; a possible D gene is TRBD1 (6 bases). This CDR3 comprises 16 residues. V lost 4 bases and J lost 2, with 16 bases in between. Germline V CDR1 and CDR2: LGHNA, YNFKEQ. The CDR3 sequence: CASSLQGQSYTDTQYF. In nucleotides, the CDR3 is TGTGCCAGCAGCCTCCAAGGACAGTCCTACACAGATACGCAGTATTTT.

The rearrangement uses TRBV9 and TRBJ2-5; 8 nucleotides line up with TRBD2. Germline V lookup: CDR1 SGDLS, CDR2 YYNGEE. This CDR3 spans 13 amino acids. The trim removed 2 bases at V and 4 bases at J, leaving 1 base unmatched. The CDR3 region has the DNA TGTGCCAGCAGCGTGGGACTAGGAGAGACCCAGTACTTC. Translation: CASSVGLGETQYF.

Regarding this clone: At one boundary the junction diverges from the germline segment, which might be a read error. CDR3 sequence reads: CSSSFPSRSSSGANVLTF. The CDR3 DNA reads as TGTTCCAGCAGCTTCCCCTCCCGGTCGAGCTCTGGGGCCAACGTCCTGACTTTC. The V and J genes are TRBV7-9 and TRBJ2-6; D unclear. The CDR3 loop spans 18 amino acids. Germline values: CDR1 SEHNR, CDR2 FQNEAQ (reference sequence).